The following is a T cell receptor (beta chain) sequence with its context. The antigen is undetermined. PCR employed 60 Vbeta and 13 Jbeta primers. Libraries were prepared by immunoSEQ multiplex PCR; TCRdb keeps only in-frame clonotypes and omits some of them. The sample consists of about 200,000 clones, 86% of them appearing once. CDR3 length equals 15 residues. CDR1 and CDR2 (germline): LNHDA, SQIVND (reference sequence). V was clipped by 1 base and J by 2 bases, with 8 bases between them. This sample was included in a study of cytomegalovirus exposure and HLA in healthy donors. Broader study findings: Earlier analysis found most TCR beta V segments productive about 90% or about 30% of the time. In a later analysis, TCR beta V- and J-gene trimming was associated with a missense DCLRE1C variant.

The V and J genes are TRBV19 and TRBJ2-2; D may be TRBD1 (5 bases). The clonotype comes from a woman aged 25 to 39 in good health and CMV-seronegative. The specimen sequenced was PBMCs. The CDR3 bases are TGTGCCAGTAGTATAGGGACAAGAAACACCGGGGAGCTGTTTTTT. Translation gives CASSIGTRNTGELFF.